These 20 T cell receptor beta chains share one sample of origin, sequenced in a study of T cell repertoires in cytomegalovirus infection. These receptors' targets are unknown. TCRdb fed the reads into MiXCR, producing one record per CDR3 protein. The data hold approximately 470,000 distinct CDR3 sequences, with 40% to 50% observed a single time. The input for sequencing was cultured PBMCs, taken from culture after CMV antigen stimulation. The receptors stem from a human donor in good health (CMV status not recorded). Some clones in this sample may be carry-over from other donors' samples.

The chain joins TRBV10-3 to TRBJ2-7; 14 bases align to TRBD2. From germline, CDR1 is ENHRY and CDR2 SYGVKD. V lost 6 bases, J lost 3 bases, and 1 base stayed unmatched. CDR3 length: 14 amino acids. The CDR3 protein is CAIRGTSGSYEQYF. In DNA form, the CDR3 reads TGTGCCATCAGAGGGACTAGCGGGAGCTACGAGCAGTACTTC.

The CDR3 DNA follows: TGTGCCAGCAGCTTAGGATACAATAGCAATCAGCCCCAGCATTTT. It codes for CASSLGYNSNQPQHF. This sequence joins TRBV7-8 and TRBJ1-5; no reliable D call. The CDR3 runs to 15 residues. Germline loops: CDR1 SGHVS, CDR2 FQNEAQ. Between the trimmed V and J ends, which lost 1 base and 0 bases, there was a span of 7 bases.

CDR3 residues: CASSSSGGQYF. The CDR3 DNA follows: TGTGCCAGCAGCTCTAGCGGGGGGCAGTACTTC. The chain has TRBV7-2 and TRBJ2-5; TRBD2 agrees at 11 bases. In germline, CDR1 is SGHTA, CDR2 FQGNSA. Trimming took 4 bases from V and 11 from J; bases not matched to a gene: 0. The CDR3 sequence is 11 residues long.

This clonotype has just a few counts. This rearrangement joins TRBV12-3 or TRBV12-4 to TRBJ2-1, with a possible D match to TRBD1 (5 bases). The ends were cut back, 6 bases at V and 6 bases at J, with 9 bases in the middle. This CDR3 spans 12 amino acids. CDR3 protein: CASSQGLNEQFF. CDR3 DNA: TGTGCCAGCAGCCAGGGCCTCAATGAGCAGTTCTTC.

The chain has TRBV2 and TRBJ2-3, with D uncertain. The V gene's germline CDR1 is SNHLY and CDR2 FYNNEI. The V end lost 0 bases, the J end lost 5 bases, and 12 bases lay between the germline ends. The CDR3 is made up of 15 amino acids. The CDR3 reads CASSEAAGRKDTQYF. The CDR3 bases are TGTGCCAGCAGTGAAGCGGCTGGACGAAAAGATACGCAGTATTTT.

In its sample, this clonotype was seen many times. The CDR3 is CASSQGSYEQYF. The CDR3 DNA is TGTGCCAGCAGCCAGGGCTCCTACGAGCAGTACTTC. The genes are TRBV7-9 and TRBJ2-7, with D possibly being TRBD1 (5 bases). Looked up from germline, CDR1 is SEHNR and CDR2 is FQNEAQ (reference sequence). V shed 5 bases and J shed 0 bases, with 5 bases lying between them. This CDR3 region has 12 residues.

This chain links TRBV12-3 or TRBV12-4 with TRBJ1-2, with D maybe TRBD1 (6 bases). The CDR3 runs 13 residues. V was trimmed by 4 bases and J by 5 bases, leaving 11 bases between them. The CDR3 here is CASSYRARYGYTF. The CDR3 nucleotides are TGTGCCAGCAGTTACAGGGCCCGATATGGCTACACCTTC.

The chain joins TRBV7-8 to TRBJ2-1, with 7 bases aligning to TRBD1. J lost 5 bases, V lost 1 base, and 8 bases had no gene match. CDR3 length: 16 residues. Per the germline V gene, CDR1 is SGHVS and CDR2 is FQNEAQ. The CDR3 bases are TGTGCCAGCAGCTTAGTTGGGACAGCAGGAGACAATGAGCAGTTCTTC. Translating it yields CASSLVGTAGDNEQFF.

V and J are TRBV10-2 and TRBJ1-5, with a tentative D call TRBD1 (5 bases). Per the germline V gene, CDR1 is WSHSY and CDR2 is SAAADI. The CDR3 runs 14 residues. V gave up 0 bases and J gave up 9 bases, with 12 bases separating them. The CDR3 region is CASSESGPRGPQHF. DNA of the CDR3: TGCGCCAGCAGTGAGTCCGGGCCAAGGGGGCCCCAGCATTTT.

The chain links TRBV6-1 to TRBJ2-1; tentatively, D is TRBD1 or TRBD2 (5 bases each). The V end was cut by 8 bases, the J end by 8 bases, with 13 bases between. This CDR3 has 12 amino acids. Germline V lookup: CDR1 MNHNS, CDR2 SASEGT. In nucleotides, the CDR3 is TGTGCCAGCGGGACGGAGTTCGATGAGCAGTTCTTC. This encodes CASGTEFDEQFF.

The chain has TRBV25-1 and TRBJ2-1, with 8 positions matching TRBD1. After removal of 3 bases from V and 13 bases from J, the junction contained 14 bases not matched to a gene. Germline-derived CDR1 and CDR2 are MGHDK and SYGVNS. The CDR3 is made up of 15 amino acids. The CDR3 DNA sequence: TGTGCCAGCAGTGACCCCGGCGCAGGGGGCGGAAGCCAGTTCTTC. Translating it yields CASSDPGAGGGSQFF.

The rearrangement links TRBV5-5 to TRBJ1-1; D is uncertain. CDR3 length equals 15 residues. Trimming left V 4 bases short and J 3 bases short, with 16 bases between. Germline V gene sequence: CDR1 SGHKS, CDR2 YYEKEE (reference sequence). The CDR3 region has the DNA TGTGCCAGCAGCGGGGAGGACCCACCTGACACTGAAGCTTTCTTT. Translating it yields CASSGEDPPDTEAFF.

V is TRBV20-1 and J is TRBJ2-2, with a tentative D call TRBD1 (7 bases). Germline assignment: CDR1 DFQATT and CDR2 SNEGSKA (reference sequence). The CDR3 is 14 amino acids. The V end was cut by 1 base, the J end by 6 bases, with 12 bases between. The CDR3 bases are TGCAGTGCTAGAGTGGCAGGGGGGTCCGGGGAGCTGTTTTTT. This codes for CSARVAGGSGELFF.

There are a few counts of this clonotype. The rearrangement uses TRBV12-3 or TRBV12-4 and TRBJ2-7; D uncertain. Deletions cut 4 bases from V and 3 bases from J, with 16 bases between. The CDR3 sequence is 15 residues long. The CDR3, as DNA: TGTGCCAGCAGTTCCGTCCTAAGCCTGCGCTACGAGCAGTACTTC. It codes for CASSSVLSLRYEQYF.

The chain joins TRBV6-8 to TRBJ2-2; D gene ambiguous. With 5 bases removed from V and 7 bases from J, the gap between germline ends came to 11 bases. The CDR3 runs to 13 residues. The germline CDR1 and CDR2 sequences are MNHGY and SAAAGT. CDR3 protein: CASSRTAHGELFF. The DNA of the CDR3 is TGTGCCAGCAGTAGGACGGCACACGGGGAGCTGTTTTTT.

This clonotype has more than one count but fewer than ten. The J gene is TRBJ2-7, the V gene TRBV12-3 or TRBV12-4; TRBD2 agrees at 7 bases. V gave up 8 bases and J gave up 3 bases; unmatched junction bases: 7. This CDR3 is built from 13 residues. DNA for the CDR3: TGTGCCAGCGGACTAGTGGGGGTCTACGAGCAGTACTTC. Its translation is CASGLVGVYEQYF.

CDR3 coding DNA: TGTGCCAGCAGCTTAGACGCCCTGGGCCTCTACGAGCAGTACTTC. Amino acids: CASSLDALGLYEQYF. This chain links TRBV7-2 with TRBJ2-7; D is unresolved. V shed 1 base and J shed 3 bases, with 13 bases lying between them. The CDR3 runs to 15 residues. Per the germline V gene, CDR1 is SGHTA and CDR2 is FQGNSA.

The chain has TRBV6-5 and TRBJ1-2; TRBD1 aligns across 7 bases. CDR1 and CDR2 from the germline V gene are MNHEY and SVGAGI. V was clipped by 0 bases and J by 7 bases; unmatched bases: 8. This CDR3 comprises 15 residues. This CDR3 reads CASSYSHAGGFGYTF. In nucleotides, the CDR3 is TGTGCCAGCAGTTACTCCCACGCAGGGGGGTTTGGCTACACCTTC.

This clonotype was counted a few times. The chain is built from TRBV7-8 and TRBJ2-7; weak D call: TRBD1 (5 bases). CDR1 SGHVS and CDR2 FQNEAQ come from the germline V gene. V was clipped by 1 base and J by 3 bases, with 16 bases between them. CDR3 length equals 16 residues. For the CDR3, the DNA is TGTGCCAGCAGCTTAGTAGGGGTTGGGGATAACTACGAGCAGTACTTC. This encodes CASSLVGVGDNYEQYF.

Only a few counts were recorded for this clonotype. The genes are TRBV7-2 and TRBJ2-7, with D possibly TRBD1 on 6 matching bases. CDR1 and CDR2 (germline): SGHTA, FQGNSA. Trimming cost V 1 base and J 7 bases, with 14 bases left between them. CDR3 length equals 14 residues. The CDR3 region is CASSLVRTAFEQYF. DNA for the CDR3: TGTGCCAGCAGCTTAGTAAGGACAGCCTTTGAGCAGTACTTC.